These 8 T cell receptor beta chains share one sample of origin, sequenced in a study of blood T cells in healthy people across ages. The second PCR ran about 6 to 11 cycles with a sample-barcoded 5' primer and J-beta primers. TCRdb re-derived calls from the 5' RACE reads in MiXCR, one entry per CDR3 protein. The profile covers 1.5 million to 2 million distinct CDR3 sequences, with under 30% appearing a single time and 7.7% taken by the ten largest. Sequenced sample: blood. The source is a woman younger than 45 in good health.

Notes on this clonotype: A much more abundant neighbour one base away suggests this may be a read error. This chain uses TRBV7-2 with TRBJ2-1; 9 nucleotides line up with TRBD1. The CDR3 consists of 15 residues. Unmatched junction bases numbered 10, after V lost 4 bases and J lost 9 bases. CDR1 and CDR2 from the germline V gene are SGHTA and FQGNSA. The CDR3 spells CASSWSKQGAGEQFF. The CDR3 DNA follows: TGTGCCAGCAGCTGGAGTAAACAGGGGGCCGGTGAGCAGTTCTTC. Complete variable domain (other parts from reference TRBV7-2 and TRBJ2-1): GAGVSQSPSNKVTEKGKDVELRCDPISGHTALYWYRQSLGQGLEFLIYFQGNSAPDKSGLPSDRFSAERTGGSVSTLTIQRTQQEDSAVYLCASSWSKQGAGEQFFGPGTRLTVL.

The genes are TRBV7-2 and TRBJ2-5, with 7 bases aligning to TRBD2. This CDR3 has 14 amino acids. J was trimmed by 5 bases and V by 5 bases; bases with no gene match: 8. CDR1 is SGHTA and CDR2 is FQGNSA in the germline V gene. CDR3 amino acids: CASSQSGAGETQYF. DNA for the CDR3: TGTGCCAGCAGCCAGAGCGGGGCTGGTGAGACCCAGTACTTC. The complete variable domain, with remaining parts taken from reference TRBV7-2 and TRBJ2-5, reads GAGVSQSPSNKVTEKGKDVELRCDPISGHTALYWYRQSLGQGLEFLIYFQGNSAPDKSGLPSDRFSAERTGGSVSTLTIQRTQQEDSAVYLCASSQSGAGETQYFGPGTRLLVL.

This clonotype was detected only a few times. This chain uses TRBV6-6 with TRBJ2-3, with 8 positions matching TRBD1. J gave up 0 bases and V 4 bases, and 3 bases lay outside the gene matches. Germline CDR1 and CDR2: MNHNY and SVGAGI (reference sequence). The CDR3 totals 15 residues. The CDR3 region is CASSFAGGSTDTQYF. The CDR3 bases are TGTGCCAGCAGTTTCGCAGGGGGCAGCACAGATACGCAGTATTTT.

V gene TRBV19 combines with J gene TRBJ1-1; a possible D gene is TRBD1 (6 bases). V was clipped by 5 bases and J by 2 bases, with 21 bases between them. This CDR3 spans 17 amino acids. Germline assignment: CDR1 LNHDA and CDR2 SQIVND (reference sequence). This chain's CDR3 is CASSANEQGLRNTEAFF. As DNA, the CDR3 is TGTGCCAGTAGTGCCAACGAACAGGGACTACGTAACACTGAAGCTTTCTTT.

V usage is TRBV5-5 and J usage is TRBJ1-1, with 7 bases lining up with TRBD1. CDR1 and CDR2 (germline): SGHKS, YYEKEE (reference sequence). This CDR3 is built from 19 residues. The junction had 20 bases not matched to a gene; V was cut back by 5 bases and J by 1 base. This chain's CDR3 is CASSNSIRQGRRENTEAFF. The CDR3 DNA sequence: TGTGCCAGCAGTAATAGCATACGACAGGGTAGAAGAGAGAACACTGAAGCTTTCTTT.

A remark on this clonotype: One end of the junction is discordant with germline, which a read error may explain. The chain couples TRBV12-3 or TRBV12-4 to TRBJ2-1, with 7 bases lining up with TRBD2. The CDR3 length is 14 residues. The DNA for the CDR3 is TGTGCCAGCAGTTTACTAGCGGCCTACAATGAGCCGTTCTTC. It specifies CASSLLAAYNEPFF.

This clonotype was detected a few times. This chain joins TRBV12-3 or TRBV12-4 and TRBJ2-3; D possibly uses TRBD1 or TRBD2 (5 bases each). V was cut by 5 bases and J by 2 bases, with 14 bases left in between. The CDR3 spans 15 residues. The CDR3 DNA reads as TGTGCCAGCAGTCCGCCGTGGGGGTTCACAGATACGCAGTATTTT. This gives the protein CASSPPWGFTDTQYF.

At least ten counts were recorded for this clonotype. The chain is built from TRBV7-9 and TRBJ2-1, with 13 bases fitting TRBD2. CDR3 length: 20 residues. Germline V CDR1 and CDR2: SEHNR, FQNEAQ (reference sequence). V shed 4 bases and J 3 bases; nucleotides not matched to a gene: 15. CDR3 sequence (DNA): TGTGCCAGCAGCTCCCTCGGTGGACTAGCGGGAGCGGGGAGCTACAATGAGCAGTTCTTC. Its protein is CASSSLGGLAGAGSYNEQFF.